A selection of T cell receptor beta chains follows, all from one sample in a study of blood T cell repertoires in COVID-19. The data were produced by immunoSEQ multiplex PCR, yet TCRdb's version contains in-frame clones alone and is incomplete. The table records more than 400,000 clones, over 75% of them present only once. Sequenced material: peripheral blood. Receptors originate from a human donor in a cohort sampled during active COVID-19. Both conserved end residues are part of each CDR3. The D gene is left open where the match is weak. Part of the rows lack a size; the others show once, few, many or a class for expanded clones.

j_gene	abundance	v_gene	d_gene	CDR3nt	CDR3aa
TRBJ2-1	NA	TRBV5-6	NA	TGTGCCAGCAGCTTATACAATAGACAGGACTCCAGCTCCTACAATGAGCAGTTCTTC	CASSLYNRQDSSSYNEQFF
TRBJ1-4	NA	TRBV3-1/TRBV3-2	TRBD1	TGTGCCAGCAGCCTCGGACAGGGGGAACTGTTTTTT	CASSLGQGELFF
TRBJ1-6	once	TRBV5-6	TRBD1	TGTGCCAGCAGCTCGACAGGGATCTATAATTCACCCCTCCACTTT	CASSSTGIYNSPLHF
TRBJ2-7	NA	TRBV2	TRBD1	TGTGCCAGCACCGGTAACAGGGGGCGGAACGAGCAGTACTTC	CASTGNRGRNEQYF
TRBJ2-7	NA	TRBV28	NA	TGTGCCAGCAGAAGTAGCTCCTACGAGCAGTACTTC	CASRSSSYEQYF
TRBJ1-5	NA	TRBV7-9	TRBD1	TGTGCCAGCAGCTTAGGGACAGGGGATAGCAATCAGCCCCAGCATTTT	CASSLGTGDSNQPQHF
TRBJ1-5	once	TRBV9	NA	TGTGCCAGCAGCGTAGCGGGAGGAGGTCAGCCCCAGCATTTT	CASSVAGGGQPQHF
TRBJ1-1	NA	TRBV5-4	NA	TGTGCCAGCAGCTTGGACCTGGCGGGTAACACTGAAGCTTTCTTT	CASSLDLAGNTEAFF
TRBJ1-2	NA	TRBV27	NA	TGTGCCAGCACCAACTGGGGCGTGGGTTCGGGTGGCTACACCTTC	CASTNWGVGSGGYTF
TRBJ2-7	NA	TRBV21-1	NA	TGTGCCAACTGCAATCACGGGTTGGGACACCCGGACTGTTGGTACGAGCAGTACTTC	CANCNHGLGHPDCWYEQYF
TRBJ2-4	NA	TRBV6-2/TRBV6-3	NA	TGTGCCAGCAGTTTAGCTCTAACAGGGATAGCCAAAAACATTCAGTACTTC	CASSLALTGIAKNIQYF
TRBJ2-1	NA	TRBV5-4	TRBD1	TGTGCCAGCAGCTCCCACAGGGGGCGCGACAATGAGCAGTTCTTC	CASSSHRGRDNEQFF
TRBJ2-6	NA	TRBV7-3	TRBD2	TGTGCCAGCAGCTTGTTTGCTAGCGGGAGCCTCTCTGGGGCCAACGTCCTGACTTTC	CASSLFASGSLSGANVLTF
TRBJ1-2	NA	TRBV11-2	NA	TGTGCCAGCAGGACTTACCGGGACAAGAACTATGGCTACACCTTC	CASRTYRDKNYGYTF
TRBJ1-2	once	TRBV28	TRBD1	TGTGCCAGCAGTGGACAGGGTAGATATGGCTACACCTTC	CASSGQGRYGYTF
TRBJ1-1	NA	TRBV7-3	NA	TGTGCCAGCAGCTTAATAGGGAGGAACACTGAAGCTTTCTTT	CASSLIGRNTEAFF
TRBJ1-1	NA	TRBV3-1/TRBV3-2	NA	TGTGCCAGCAGCCAAGGGGTAGTTGGGGCAGGGGACGGAAACACTGAAGCTTTCTTT	CASSQGVVGAGDGNTEAFF
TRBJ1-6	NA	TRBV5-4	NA	TGTGCCAGCAGCACCAAAGCGGGGGCGAGGAATTCACCCCTCCACTTT	CASSTKAGARNSPLHF
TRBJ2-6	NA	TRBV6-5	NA	TGTGCCAGCAGTTACTCTTGGAGGACTGGGGCCAACGTCCTGACTTTC	CASSYSWRTGANVLTF
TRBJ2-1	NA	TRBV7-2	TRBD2	TGTGCCAGCAGCCCCAGACTGATCCTAGCGGGAGGGGGGAATGAGCAGTTCTTC	CASSPRLILAGGGNEQFF
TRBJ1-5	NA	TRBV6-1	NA	TGTGCCAGCAGTGAAGGGCGGGTACCTAATCAGCCCCAGCATTTT	CASSEGRVPNQPQHF
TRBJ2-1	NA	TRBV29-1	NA	TGCAGCGCCAAACAGGGTTTTCAAATCGGTGAGCAGTTCTTC	CSAKQGFQIGEQFF
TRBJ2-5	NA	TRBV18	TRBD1	TGTGCCAGCTCGTTGACAGGGGAAGAGACCCAGTACTTC	CASSLTGEETQYF
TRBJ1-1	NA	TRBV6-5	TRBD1	TGTGCCAGCCAATCGGACAGGGGGACGGTCACTGAAGCTTTCTTT	CASQSDRGTVTEAFF
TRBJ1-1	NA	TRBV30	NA	TGTGCCTGGACCGAGAGGAACACTGAAGCTTTCTTT	CAWTERNTEAFF
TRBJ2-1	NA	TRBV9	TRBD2	TGTGCCAGCAGCGCCCCCCGGACTAGCGGGAGGGCTGAGCAGTTCTTC	CASSAPRTSGRAEQFF
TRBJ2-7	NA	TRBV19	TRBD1	TGTGCCAGTAGTATGACCGGGACAGGGGGCTTCGACGAGCAGTACTTC	CASSMTGTGGFDEQYF
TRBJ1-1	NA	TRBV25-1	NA	TGTGCCAGCAGTGAATTTGAGAGATTCACTGAAGCTTTCTTT	CASSEFERFTEAFF
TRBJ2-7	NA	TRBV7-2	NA	TGTGCCAGCAGCTCAGGACTGGACTCCTACGAGCAGTACTTC	CASSSGLDSYEQYF
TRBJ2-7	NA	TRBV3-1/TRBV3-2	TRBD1	TGTGCCAGCGGGGACAGGGGACTTACGCAGCAGTACTTC	CASGDRGLTQQYF